The clone carrying this T cell receptor beta chain appeared a few times. Germline V gene sequence: CDR1 SGHRS, CDR2 YFSETQ. V was shortened by 5 bases and J by 1 base, with 9 bases between the two germline ends. CDR3 size: 13 residues. MiXCR, run by TCRdb on the 5' RACE reads, gives a single entry per CDR3 protein. The repertoire holds under 250,000 distinct CDR3 sequences, 15% seen once, with under 2.5% in the top ten. The data belong to a study of T-cell memory formation after mild COVID-19. The chain carries TRBV5-1 and TRBJ1-2, with a tentative D call TRBD1 (6 bases). Input material: PBMCs or a T cell subset sorted from them (not recorded which). This TCR derives from an adult woman who had mild COVID-19 (a few samples of this study predate the infection). Cell type and time point are not known. In DNA, the CDR3 is TGCGCCAGCAGACAGGACAGTAACTATGGCTACACCTTC. It specifies CASRQDSNYGYTF.